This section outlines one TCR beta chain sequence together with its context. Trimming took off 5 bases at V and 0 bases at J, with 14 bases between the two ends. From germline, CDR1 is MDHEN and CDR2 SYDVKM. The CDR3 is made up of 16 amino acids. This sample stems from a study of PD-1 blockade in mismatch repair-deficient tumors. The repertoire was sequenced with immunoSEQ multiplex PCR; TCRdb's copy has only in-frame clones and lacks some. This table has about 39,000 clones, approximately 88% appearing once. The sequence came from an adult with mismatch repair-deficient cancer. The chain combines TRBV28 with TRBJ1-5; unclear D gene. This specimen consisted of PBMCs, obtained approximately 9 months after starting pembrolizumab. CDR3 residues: CASSLRGSYSNQPQHF. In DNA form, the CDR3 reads TGTGCCAGCAGTCTGCGGGGATCTTATAGCAATCAGCCCCAGCATTTT. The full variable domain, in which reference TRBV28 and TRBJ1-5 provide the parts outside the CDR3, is DVKVTQSSRYLVKRTGEKVFLECVQDMDHENMFWYRQDPGLGLRLIYFSYDVKMKEKGDIPEGYSVSREKKERFSLILESASTNQTSMYLCASSLRGSYSNQPQHFGDGTRLSIL.